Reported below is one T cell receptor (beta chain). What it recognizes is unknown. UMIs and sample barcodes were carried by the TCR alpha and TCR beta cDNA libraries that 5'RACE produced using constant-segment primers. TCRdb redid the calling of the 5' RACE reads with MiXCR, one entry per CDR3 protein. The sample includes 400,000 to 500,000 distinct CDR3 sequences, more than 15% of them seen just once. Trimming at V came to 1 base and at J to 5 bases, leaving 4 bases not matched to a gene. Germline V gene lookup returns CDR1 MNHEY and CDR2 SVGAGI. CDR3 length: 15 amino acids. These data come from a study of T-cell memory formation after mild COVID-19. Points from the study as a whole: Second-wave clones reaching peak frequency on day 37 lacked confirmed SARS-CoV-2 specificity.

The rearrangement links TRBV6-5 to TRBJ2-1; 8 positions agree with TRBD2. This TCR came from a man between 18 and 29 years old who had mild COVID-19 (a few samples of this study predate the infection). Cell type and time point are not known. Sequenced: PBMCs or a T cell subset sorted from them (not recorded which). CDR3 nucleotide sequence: TGTGCCAGCAGTTACTATAGCGGGGAGAACAATGAGCAGTTCTTC. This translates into CASSYYSGENNEQFF.